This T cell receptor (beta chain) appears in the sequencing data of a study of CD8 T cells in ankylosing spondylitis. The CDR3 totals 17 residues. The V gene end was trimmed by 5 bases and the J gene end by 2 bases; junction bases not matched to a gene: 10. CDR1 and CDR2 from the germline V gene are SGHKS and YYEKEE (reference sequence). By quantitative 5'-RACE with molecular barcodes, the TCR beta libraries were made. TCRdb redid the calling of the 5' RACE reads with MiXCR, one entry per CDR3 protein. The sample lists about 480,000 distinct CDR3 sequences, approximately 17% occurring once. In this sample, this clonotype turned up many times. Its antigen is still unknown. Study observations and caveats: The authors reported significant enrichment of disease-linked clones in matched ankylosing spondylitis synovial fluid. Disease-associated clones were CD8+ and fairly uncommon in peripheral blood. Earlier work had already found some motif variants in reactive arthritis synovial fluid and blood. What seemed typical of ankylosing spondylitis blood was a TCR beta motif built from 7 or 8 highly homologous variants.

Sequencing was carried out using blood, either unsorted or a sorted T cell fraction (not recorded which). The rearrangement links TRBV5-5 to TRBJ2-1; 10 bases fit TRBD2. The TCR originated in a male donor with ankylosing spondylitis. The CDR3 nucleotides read TGTGCCAGCAGTACCCCAGGACTAGCGGAAGCCTACAATGAGCAGTTCTTC. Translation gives CASSTPGLAEAYNEQFF.